These 21 T cell receptor beta chains were all obtained from the same sample, sequenced in a study of tumor-infiltrating lymphocytes in oesophageal squamous cell carcinoma. TCRdb ran MiXCR on the PCR reads and lists one entry per CDR3 protein. The sample holds approximately 12,000 distinct CDR3 sequences; 50% to 65% are singletons and the top ten take roughly 30%. Sequences were obtained from esophageal tumor tissue. All receptors come from a male donor with esophageal squamous cell carcinoma.

Concerning this clonotype: The conserved phenylalanine or tryptophan is not found at the CDR3 terminus, so this likely reflects a read error. The DNA is omitted, as the CDR3 cannot be located on it reliably, and the CDR3 follows TCRdb's listing. The CDR3 spells CASSLETGYGYTFGS. This rearrangement joins TRBV5-1 to TRBJ2-5; the DNA was not used to check the table's D call, TRBD1. In germline, CDR1 is SGHRS, CDR2 YFSETQ. The CDR3 spans 15 amino acids, including both terminal residues.

This rearrangement joins TRBV28 to TRBJ2-5; D is uncertain. The CDR3 is 15 residues long. The V end was cut by 6 bases, the J end by 11 bases, with 25 bases between. The germline V gene encodes CDR1 MDHEN and CDR2 SYDVKM. The CDR3 DNA reads as TGTGCCAGCAGCCCCTGGTCAAACTCCTACAATGAGCAGTACTTC. It is translated as CASSPWSNSYNEQYF.

This rearrangement joins TRBV6-8 to TRBJ2-5; 9 bases match TRBD2. The end of the DNA is better explained by TRBJ2-1, so the J call may be wrong. The CDR3 contains 19 residues. Germline V gene lookup returns CDR1 MNHGY and CDR2 SAAAGT. CDR3 sequence reads: CASSYSRGGEAGGPNEQFF. CDR3 DNA sequence: TGTGCCAGCAGTTACTCGAGGGGGGGCGAGGCGGGAGGGCCCAACGAGCAGTTCTTC.

The V call is TRBV10-3, the J call TRBJ2-7; D might be TRBD1 (5 bases). The J call may be in error: the DNA end matches TRBJ1-2 better. The CDR3 spans 16 residues. Germline V gene sequence: CDR1 ENHRY, CDR2 SYGVKD. CDR3 in DNA: TGTGCCATCAGTGACCACCCAGGGCTTCGAAACTATGGCTACACCTTC. Protein product: CAISDHPGLRNYGYTF.

In its sample, this clonotype was seen a few times. The chain is built from TRBV7-3 and TRBJ2-2; D unresolved. Looked up from germline, CDR1 is SGHTA and CDR2 is FQGTGA. V gave up 5 bases and J gave up 3 bases, with 7 bases separating them. The CDR3 spans 13 residues. For the CDR3, the DNA is TGTGCCAGCAGCAACACCTACACCGGGGAGCTGTTTTTT. Translating it yields CASSNTYTGELFF.

This clonotype was picked up a small number of times. The CDR3 region is CASSLRSGGANVLTF. CDR3 coding DNA: TGTGCCAGCAGCTTACGGAGTGGTGGGGCCAACGTCCTGACTTTC. This rearrangement joins TRBV11-2 to TRBJ2-6; D gene ambiguous. V was pared by 2 bases and J by 3 bases, with 8 bases between. Germline CDR1 SGHAT, CDR2 FQNNGV. The CDR3 has 15 amino acids.

V and J are TRBV5-5 and TRBJ1-2; D gene uncertain. The V and J ends lost 2 bases and 8 bases respectively, with 7 bases between them. This CDR3 is 11 amino acids long. In germline, CDR1 is SGHKS, CDR2 YYEKEE (reference sequence). The CDR3 protein is CASSFSGGYTF. In nucleotides, the CDR3 is TGTGCCAGCAGCTTTAGTGGGGGCTACACCTTC.

The chain links TRBV7-3 to TRBJ2-7, with a possible D match to TRBD2 (6 bases). Trimming took off 5 bases at V and 7 bases at J, with 24 bases between the two ends. CDR1 is SGHTA and CDR2 is FQGTGA in the germline V gene. This CDR3 is 16 amino acids long. The CDR3 region is CASSPGDVRPYDEQYF. The CDR3 bases are TGTGCCAGCAGCCCGGGGGACGTCAGGCCCTACGATGAGCAGTACTTC.

The chain has TRBV7-6 and TRBJ2-5; no clear D. The length of the CDR3 is 11 residues. With 5 bases removed from V and 5 bases from J, the gap between germline ends came to 6 bases. Per germline, CDR1 SGHVS and CDR2 FNYEAQ. CDR3 residues: CASSQGETQYF. Here the CDR3 DNA reads TGTGCCAGCAGCCAAGGGGAGACCCAGTACTTC.

There are many counts of this clonotype. The V call is TRBV18, the J call TRBJ2-3; 9 bases are a match to TRBD1. V was pared by 5 bases and J by 4 bases, with 7 bases of the junction left unmatched. CDR3 length: 15 residues. Germline CDR1 and CDR2: KGHSH and LQKENI. Here the CDR3 DNA reads TGTGCCAGCTCAAGGGGACAGGGTACGTCAGATACGCAGTATTTT. Translation gives CASSRGQGTSDTQYF.

This clonotype has only one observation. This chain uses TRBV7-3 with TRBJ2-1, with D perhaps TRBD1 or TRBD2 (5 bases each). The J call is uncertain, as TRBJ2-7 better fits the DNA end. CDR1 SGHTA and CDR2 FQGTGA come from the germline V gene. The CDR3 is made up of 15 amino acids. The CDR3 region is CASSETAARAREQYF. CDR3 nucleotides: TGTGCCAGCAGCGAGACAGCGGCAAGGGCCAGGGAGCAGTACTTC.

This clonotype was seen only a few times. This may stem from a read error, because a much larger clone lies one nucleotide away. This chain connects TRBV15 to TRBJ2-1, with 10 bases identical to TRBD2. This CDR3 region has 15 residues. J gave up 10 bases and V 3 bases, and 9 bases lay outside the gene matches. Germline assignment: CDR1 LNHNV and CDR2 YYDKDF (reference sequence). CDR3: CATSRRTSGTYEQFF. For the CDR3, the DNA is TGTGCCACCAGCAGGCGGACTAGCGGCACCTACGAGCAGTTCTTC.

Turning to this clonotype: Possible read error: a much larger clone is one base away. The V call is TRBV12-3 or TRBV12-4, the J call TRBJ1-1; perhaps TRBD2 as D (6 bases). The DNA end is more similar to TRBJ2-7, so the J call may be wrong. This CDR3 contains 17 residues. CDR3 in DNA: TGTGCCAGCAGTTCTCGAAGGACTATCGACTCCTCCTACGAGCAGTACTTC. Its translation: CASSSRRTIDSSYEQYF.

The chain uses TRBV28 and TRBJ2-3; D unclear. Germline lookup yields CDR1 MDHEN and CDR2 SYDVKM. V lost 2 bases and J lost 7, with 7 bases in between. The CDR3 is 12 residues long. The CDR3 nucleotides are TGTGCCAGCAGTTTACCCCCGAATACGCAGTATTTT. Translating it yields CASSLPPNTQYF.

This clonotype was counted a single time. The V and J genes are TRBV6-6 and TRBJ2-1, with D hard to call. TRBJ2-7 explains the end of the DNA better; the J call may be wrong. The CDR3 loop spans 12 amino acids. In germline, CDR1 is MNHNY, CDR2 SVGAGI (reference sequence). In DNA form, the CDR3 reads TGTGCCAGCAGTCCGAGCCAGGATACGCAGTACTTC. Amino acid sequence: CASSPSQDTQYF.

The CDR3 nucleotides read TGTGGGGTTGACAGCGTACCGAACACCGGGGAGCTGTTTTTT. It encodes CGVDSVPNTGELFF. V gene TRBV28 combines with J gene TRBJ1-1; perhaps TRBD1 as D (5 bases). The J call may be in error: the DNA end matches TRBJ2-2 better. The CDR3 sequence is 14 residues long. Germline V gene lookup returns CDR1 MDHEN and CDR2 SYDVKM.

The chain uses TRBV7-2 and TRBJ2-5; D not certain. CDR3 size: 14 residues. In germline, CDR1 is SGHTA, CDR2 FQGNSA. The V end was cut by 5 bases, the J end by 5 bases, with 15 bases between. The CDR3 nucleotides read TGTGCCAGCAGCACCGGACCAGTCGGGGAGACCCAGTACTTC. This sequence encodes CASSTGPVGETQYF.

This clonotype was found many times. This may be a read error: a much more frequent sequence differs by one nucleotide. The chain is built from TRBV10-3 and TRBJ2-1; 7 nucleotides align to TRBD2. The J call may be incorrect, as the DNA end agrees better with TRBJ2-7. Germline CDR1 reads ENHRY; CDR2 reads SYGVKD. The CDR3 has 16 amino acids. CDR3 in amino acids: CAISESMAGDYNEQYF. DNA of the CDR3: TGTGCCATCAGTGAGTCGATGGCGGGAGACTACAATGAGCAGTACTTC.

This clonotype has just a few counts. This chain connects TRBV20-1 to TRBJ2-4; 13 nucleotides match TRBD2. The J call may not be correct, given that the DNA end is closer to TRBJ2-7. The germline V gene encodes CDR1 DFQATT and CDR2 SNEGSKA (reference sequence). CDR3 length: 15 amino acids. Written as DNA, the CDR3 is TGCAGTGCTAGGGGGACTAGCGGGACCGACTACGAGCAGTACTTC. Encoded protein: CSARGTSGTDYEQYF.

Regarding this clonotype: The conserved final phenylalanine or tryptophan is absent from the CDR3, which likely points to a read error. The limits of the CDR3 on the DNA are not certain, so only TCRdb's listed CDR3 is given. The genes are TRBV7-3 and TRBJ2-6; the D call of TRBD1 is as the table states it, not checked on the DNA. CDR1 SGHTA and CDR2 FQGTGA come from the germline V gene. Both ends counted, the CDR3 spans 18 residues. The CDR3 loop reads CASSLNLDRGSDEQFFGP.

The chain joins TRBV7-8 to TRBJ2-4; 8 bases map to TRBD2. TRBJ2-5 matches the DNA end more closely, so the J call is doubtful. Looked up from germline, CDR1 is SGHVS and CDR2 is FQNEAQ. CDR3 length equals 16 residues. CDR3 bases: TGTGCCAGCAGCCGACGGGGGGGGGCGGGACAAGAGACCCAGTACTTC. Protein product: CASSRRGGAGQETQYF.